The entry below gives a single TCR beta chain sequence along with its context. V lost 5 bases and J lost 1, with 11 bases in between. The V gene's germline CDR1 is MDHEN and CDR2 SYDVKM. This CDR3 spans 14 amino acids. The data were taken from a study of regulatory T cells in long-lasting Graves disease. Indicated time point: persistent/refractory GD, antithyroid drugs over 5 years with positive TRAb. Following extraction of RNA from PBMCs, that RNA was used to make the TCR library. A volume of 8.5 to 10 milliliters of peripheral blood was collected in EDTA tubes. Assembly of TCR beta libraries relied on iRepertoire HTBI primers together with Arm-PCR of CDR3 regions. TCRdb itself ran the multiplex PCR reads through MiXCR, one entry per CDR3 protein. This table has about 310,000 distinct CDR3 sequences, around 20% appearing once.

The chain links TRBV28 to TRBJ1-1; D gene uncertain. The sample consisted of peripheral blood mononuclear cells (PBMCs), taken when the disease was refractory, from a patient treated with antithyroid drugs. The sequence was obtained from a female donor with Graves disease. CDR3 residues: CASSESGPNTEAFF. CDR3 DNA sequence: TGTGCCAGCAGTGAATCCGGCCCGAACACTGAAGCTTTCTTT.